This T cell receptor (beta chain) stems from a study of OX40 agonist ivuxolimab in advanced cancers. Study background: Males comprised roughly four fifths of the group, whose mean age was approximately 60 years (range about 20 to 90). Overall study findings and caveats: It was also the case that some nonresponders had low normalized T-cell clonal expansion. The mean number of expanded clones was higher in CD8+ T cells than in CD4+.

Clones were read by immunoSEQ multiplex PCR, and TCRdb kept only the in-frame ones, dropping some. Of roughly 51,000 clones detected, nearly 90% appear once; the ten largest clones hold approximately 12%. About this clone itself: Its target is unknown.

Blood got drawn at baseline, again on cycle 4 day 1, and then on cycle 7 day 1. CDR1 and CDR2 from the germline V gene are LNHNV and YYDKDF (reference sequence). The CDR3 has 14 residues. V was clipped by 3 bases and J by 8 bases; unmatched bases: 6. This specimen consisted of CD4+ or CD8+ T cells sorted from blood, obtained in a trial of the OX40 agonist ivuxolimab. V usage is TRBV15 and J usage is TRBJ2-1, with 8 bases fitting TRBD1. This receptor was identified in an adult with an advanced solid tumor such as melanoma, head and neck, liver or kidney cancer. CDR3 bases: TGTGCCACCAGCAGTCCCGGACAGGGCTATGAGCAGTTCTTC. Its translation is CATSSPGQGYEQFF.